This TCR beta chain came from a study of T cell changes during pregnancy in multiple sclerosis. Germline assignment: CDR1 SGDLS and CDR2 YYNGEE. The CDR3 has 17 residues. With V trimmed by 0 bases and J by 4 bases, 8 bases remained unmatched. This clone was seen once. Using immunoSEQ multiplex PCR, the repertoire was profiled, and TCRdb retains in-frame clones only, with some absent. The table records 95,000 to 100,000 clones, more than 90% of them present only once. Sequencing was performed on peripheral blood, taken in the second trimester of pregnancy. The receptor comes from a female donor with multiple sclerosis, enrolled in a pregnancy study. This chain joins TRBV9 and TRBJ2-3, with TRBD2 matching 10 bases. In DNA form, the CDR3 reads TGTGCCAGCAGCGTAGACACAGCGGGAGGGCCTGCAGATACGCAGTATTTT. The encoded protein is CASSVDTAGGPADTQYF.